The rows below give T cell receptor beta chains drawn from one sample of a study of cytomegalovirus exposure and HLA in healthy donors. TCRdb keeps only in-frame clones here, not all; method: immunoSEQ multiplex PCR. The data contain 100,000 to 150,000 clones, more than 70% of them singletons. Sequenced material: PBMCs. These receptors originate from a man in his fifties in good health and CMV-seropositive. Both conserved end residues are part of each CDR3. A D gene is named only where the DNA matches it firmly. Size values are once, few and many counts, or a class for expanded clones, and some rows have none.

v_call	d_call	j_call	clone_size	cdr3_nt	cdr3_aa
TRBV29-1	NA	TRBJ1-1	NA	TGCAGCGTTAACAGGGATTCCACTGAAGCTTTCTTT	CSVNRDSTEAFF
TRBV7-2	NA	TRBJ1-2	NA	TGTGCCAGCAGCTTAGGCACCGGTCCTGGCTACACCTTC	CASSLGTGPGYTF
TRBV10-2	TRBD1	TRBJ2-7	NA	TGCGCCAGCAGCGCAGACGGGACAGGGGGCCAGTACGAGCAGTACTTC	CASSADGTGGQYEQYF
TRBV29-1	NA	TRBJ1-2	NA	TGCAGCGTTAACAGACAGAATGGCTACACCTTC	CSVNRQNGYTF
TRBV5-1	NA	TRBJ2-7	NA	TGCGCCAGCAGCTTTGCGGGGATCGACGAGCAGTACTTC	CASSFAGIDEQYF
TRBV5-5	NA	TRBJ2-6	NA	TGTGCCAGCAGCAAACCTGACACAGGGACTGGGGCCAACGTCCTGACTTTC	CASSKPDTGTGANVLTF
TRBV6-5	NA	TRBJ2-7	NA	TGTGCCAGCAGTTATAGTGGGGGGATACGGCCCTACGAGCAGTACTTC	CASSYSGGIRPYEQYF
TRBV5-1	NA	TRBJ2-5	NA	TGCGCCAGCAGCCGGGCCGGAGGGCAAGAGACCCAGTACTTC	CASSRAGGQETQYF
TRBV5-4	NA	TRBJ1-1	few	TGTGCCAGCAGCTTGTGGGCCAGCAACACTGAAGCTTTCTTT	CASSLWASNTEAFF
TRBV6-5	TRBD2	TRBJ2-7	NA	TGTGCCAGCAAGGGGGCGGGGGGGCAATACGAGCAGTACTTC	CASKGAGGQYEQYF
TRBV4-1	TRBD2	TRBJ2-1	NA	TGCGCCAGCAGCCAAGAACTGGCCGGGAGGGCCAGAGATGAGCAGTTCTTC	CASSQELAGRARDEQFF
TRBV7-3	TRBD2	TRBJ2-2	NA	TGTGCCAGCAGCAGGACTAGCGGGAGGGGGACCGGGGAGCTGTTTTTT	CASSRTSGRGTGELFF
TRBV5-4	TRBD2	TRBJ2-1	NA	TGTGCCAGCAGCTTAGAGCGACTAGCGCCGAATGAGCAGTTCTTC	CASSLERLAPNEQFF
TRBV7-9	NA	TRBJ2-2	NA	TGTGCCAGCAGCTTGACAACAACGAACACCGGGGAGCTGTTTTTT	CASSLTTTNTGELFF
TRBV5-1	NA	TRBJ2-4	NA	TGCGCCAGCAGCGCAGGTCCGGCCAAAAACATTCAGTACTTC	CASSAGPAKNIQYF
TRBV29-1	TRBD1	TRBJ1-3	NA	TGCAGCGCCCTACGGACAGGCACTGGAAACACCATATATTTT	CSALRTGTGNTIYF
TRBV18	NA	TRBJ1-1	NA	TGTGCCAGCTCACCCTGGAGGGCAGAAAACACTGAAGCTTTCTTT	CASSPWRAENTEAFF
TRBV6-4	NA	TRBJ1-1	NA	TGTGCCACCGCTCAATCTCGGGACACTGAAGCTTTCTTT	CATAQSRDTEAFF
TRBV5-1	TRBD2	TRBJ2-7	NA	TGCGCCAGCAGCCGGAGCGGGGGTGCTTACGAGCAGTACTTC	CASSRSGGAYEQYF
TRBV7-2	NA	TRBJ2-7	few	TGTGCCAGCAGCTCTCAGACGGGCGAGCAGTACTTC	CASSSQTGEQYF
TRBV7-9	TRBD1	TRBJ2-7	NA	TGTGCCAGCAGCCGAGGACAGGGGTCCTCCTACGAGCAGTACTTC	CASSRGQGSSYEQYF
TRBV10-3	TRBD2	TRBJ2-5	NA	TGTGCCATCAGGGCGGAGCCTAGCGGGGACCAGACCCAGTACTTC	CAIRAEPSGDQTQYF
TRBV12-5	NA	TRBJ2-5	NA	TGTGCTAGTGGCCGGGGGGCCCAAGAGACCCAGTACTTC	CASGRGAQETQYF
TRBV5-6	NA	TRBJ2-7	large	TGTGCCAGCAGCTTGGAACTTAGCTACGAGCAGTACTTC	CASSLELSYEQYF
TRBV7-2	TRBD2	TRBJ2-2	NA	TGTGCCAGCAGCCCAGATAGCGGGAGGGCCCTCGGCGGGGAGCTGTTTTTT	CASSPDSGRALGGELFF
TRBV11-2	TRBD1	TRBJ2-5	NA	TGTGCCAGCAGCCTCGGGACAGCCCCAAAGACCCAGTACTTC	CASSLGTAPKTQYF
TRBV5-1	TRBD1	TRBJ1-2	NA	TGCGCCAGCAGCGAGTCTACAGGGGTAATTAGTGGCTACACCTTC	CASSESTGVISGYTF
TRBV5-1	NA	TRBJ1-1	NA	TGCGCCAGCAGCCCGGGAGACGGGAAAAGCCGAGCTTTCTTT	CASSPGDGKSRAFF
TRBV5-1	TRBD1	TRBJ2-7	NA	TGCGCCAGCAGCTTGGAATTTCCGGGACAGCTGTCCTACGAGCAGTACTTC	CASSLEFPGQLSYEQYF
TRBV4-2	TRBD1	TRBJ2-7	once	TGTGCCAGCAGCCAAGCGACAGGGGGCGCGTACGAGCAGTACTTC	CASSQATGGAYEQYF
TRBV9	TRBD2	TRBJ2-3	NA	TGTGCCAGCAGCCAGCTTCTGGCGGGAGGGGTGGCAGATACGCAGTATTTT	CASSQLLAGGVADTQYF
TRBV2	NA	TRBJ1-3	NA	TGTGCCAGCAGCGCGGAACATATCCAAAACACCATATATTTT	CASSAEHIQNTIYF
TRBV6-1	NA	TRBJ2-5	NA	TGTGCCAGCAGTAGATTCAGGGGTCGGGAGACCCAGTACTTC	CASSRFRGRETQYF
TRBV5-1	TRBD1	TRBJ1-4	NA	TGCGCCAGTGCGATGGGACAGGGAAATGAAAAACTGTTTTTT	CASAMGQGNEKLFF
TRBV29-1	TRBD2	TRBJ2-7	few	TGCAGCGTCTCCCTAGCGGGAGTATCCTACGAGCAGTACTTC	CSVSLAGVSYEQYF
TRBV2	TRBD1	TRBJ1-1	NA	TGTGCCAGCAGAGGACAGGGAAGAGGGACTGAAGCTTTCTTT	CASRGQGRGTEAFF
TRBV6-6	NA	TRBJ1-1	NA	TGTGCCAGCAGTGAGGTGGTGGAGACTGAAGCTTTCTTT	CASSEVVETEAFF
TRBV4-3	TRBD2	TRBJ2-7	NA	TGCGCCAGCAGCCAGGGTAGACTAGCGGGAGCCTACGAGCAGTACTTC	CASSQGRLAGAYEQYF
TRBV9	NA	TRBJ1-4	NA	TGTGCCAGCAGCCTCAGTCCCGGGACAAGGGGAGCTAATGAAAAACTGTTTTTT	CASSLSPGTRGANEKLFF
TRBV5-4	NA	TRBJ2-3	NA	TGTGCCAGCAGCCGGAGCACAGATACGCAGTATTTT	CASSRSTDTQYF
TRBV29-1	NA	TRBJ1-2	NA	TGCAGCGTTGACTCGCCGACTCTCTATGGCTACACCTTC	CSVDSPTLYGYTF
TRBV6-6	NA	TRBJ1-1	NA	TGTGCCAGCAGTTTCCTCTCCGGGGAGAACACTGAAGCTTTCTTT	CASSFLSGENTEAFF
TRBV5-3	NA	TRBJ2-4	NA	TGTGCCAGAAGCTTTAGTGGCAAAAACATTCAGTACTTC	CARSFSGKNIQYF
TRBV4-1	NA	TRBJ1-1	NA	TGCGCCAGCAGCCGCCAAGTGCCCCTACAGGGTTTCACTGAAGCTTTCTTT	CASSRQVPLQGFTEAFF
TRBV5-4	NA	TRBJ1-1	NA	TGTGCCAGCAGCTTGGGAGGGCAAGACACTGAAGCTTTCTTT	CASSLGGQDTEAFF
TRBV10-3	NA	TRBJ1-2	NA	TGTGCCATCACTAATTCGATTAACTATGGCTACACCTTC	CAITNSINYGYTF
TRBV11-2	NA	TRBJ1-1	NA	TGTGCCAGCAGCTTAGATTTGACACTTGAAGCTTTCTTT	CASSLDLTLEAFF
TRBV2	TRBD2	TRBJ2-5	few	TGTGCCAGCAGTGAAGGGAGCGGGGGGGCCCGGGAGACCCAGTACTTC	CASSEGSGGARETQYF
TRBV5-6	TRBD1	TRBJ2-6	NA	TGTGCCAGCAGCCGGACAGGGTTCGGGGCCAACGTCCTGACTTTC	CASSRTGFGANVLTF